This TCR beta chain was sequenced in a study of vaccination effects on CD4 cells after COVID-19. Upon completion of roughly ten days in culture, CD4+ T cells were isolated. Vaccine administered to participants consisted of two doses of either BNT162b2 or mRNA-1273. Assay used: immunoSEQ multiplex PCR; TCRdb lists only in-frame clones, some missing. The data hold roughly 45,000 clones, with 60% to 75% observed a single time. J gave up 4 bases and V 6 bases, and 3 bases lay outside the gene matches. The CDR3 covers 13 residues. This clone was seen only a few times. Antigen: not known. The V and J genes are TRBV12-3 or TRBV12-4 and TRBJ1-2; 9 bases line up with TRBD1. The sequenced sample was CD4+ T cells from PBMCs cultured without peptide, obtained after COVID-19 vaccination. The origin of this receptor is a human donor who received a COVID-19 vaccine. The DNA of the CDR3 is TGTGCCAGCAGCACAGGGGGCGGCTATGGCTACACCTTC. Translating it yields CASSTGGGYGYTF.